These 25 T cell receptor beta chains came from one sample sequenced in a study of early T cells in non-severe SARS-CoV-2 infection. TCRdb re-called the 5' RACE reads with MiXCR, one entry per CDR3 protein. The profile shows roughly 90,000 distinct CDR3 sequences, roughly 14% of them singletons. Sequenced input: whole blood. All receptors come from an adult who was a healthcare worker with PCR-confirmed SARS-CoV-2 infection or an uninfected control (not recorded which).

The chain combines TRBV12-3 or TRBV12-4 with TRBJ2-5; TRBD2 matches 10 bases. V shed 3 bases, J shed 3 bases, and the junction held 7 bases outside the gene matches. The CDR3 covers 16 residues. The CDR3 here is CASSLWLAGDKETQYF. CDR3 coding DNA: TGTGCCAGCAGTTTGTGGCTAGCGGGGGACAAAGAGACCCAGTACTTC.

This chain connects TRBV18 to TRBJ1-2, with a possible D match to TRBD1 (5 bases). CDR3 length equals 15 residues. Trimming took off 2 bases at V and 6 bases at J, with 16 bases between the two ends. Germline-derived CDR1 and CDR2 are KGHSH and LQKENI. DNA of the CDR3: TGTGCCAGCTCACCAATAGAAGGGGTGAGGAATGGCTACACCTTC. Residues: CASSPIEGVRNGYTF.

CDR3 amino acids: CASSPDNLNYGYTF. Here the CDR3 DNA reads TGTGCCAGCTCACCGGATAACCTTAACTATGGCTACACCTTC. This chain joins TRBV18 and TRBJ1-2; D remains unclear. The CDR3 sequence is 14 residues long. Germline-derived CDR1 and CDR2 are KGHSH and LQKENI. V lost 3 bases to trimming and J lost 1 base, with 9 bases between them.

This chain joins TRBV21-1 and TRBJ2-2; the D call in the table, TRBD1, was not verified against the DNA. TRBV21-1 is flagged as a pseudogene. The CDR3 is made up of 19 amino acids. CDR3 in amino acids: CASSPGSDSSGRGTGELFF. The CDR3 bases are TGTGCCAGCAGCCCCGGGTCGGACTCATCCGGGCGGGGGACCGGGGAGCTGTTTTTT.

This clonotype was observed a few times. This chain uses TRBV7-9 with TRBJ1-2; 8 bases agree with TRBD1. The V segment lost 4 bases and the J segment 6 bases; nucleotides outside the gene matches: 16. The CDR3 sequence is 17 residues long. Germline values: CDR1 SEHNR, CDR2 FQNEAQ (reference sequence). CDR3 bases: TGTGCCAGCAGCTCCAACCCGGGGAGTGGACAGGGCCATGGCTACACCTTC. It is translated as CASSSNPGSGQGHGYTF.

The V and J genes are TRBV14 and TRBJ1-2, with TRBD1 identical over 9 bases. With 4 bases clipped from V and 5 bases from J, the junction kept 5 bases outside the gene matches. CDR3 length: 14 amino acids. The V gene's germline CDR1 is SGHDN and CDR2 FVKESK. DNA of the CDR3: TGTGCCAGCAGCCGAGGACAGGGGCGGTATGGCTACACCTTC. Amino acids: CASSRGQGRYGYTF.

The chain uses TRBV6-1 and TRBJ2-5; D is undetermined. The V and J ends lost 7 bases and 5 bases respectively, with 17 bases between them. This CDR3 is built from 14 residues. The germline gives CDR1 MNHNS, CDR2 SASEGT. The DNA for the CDR3 is TGTGCCAGCATACCGGGTGGGCCGCGGGAGACCCAGTACTTC. It yields the protein CASIPGGPRETQYF.

In DNA form, the CDR3 reads TGTGCCGGCAAAACAGCCAACACTGAAGCTTTCTTT. Translating gives CAGKTANTEAFF. The chain combines TRBV30 with TRBJ1-1; D is uncertain. Trimming removed 8 bases from V and 2 bases from J, with 12 bases in between. The CDR3 runs to 12 residues. CDR1 GTSNPN and CDR2 SVGIG come from the germline V gene (reference sequence).

The gene calls are TRBV12-3 or TRBV12-4 and TRBJ2-2, with D maybe TRBD1 (5 bases). CDR3 length: 17 residues. With 7 bases removed from V and 2 bases from J, the gap between germline ends came to 20 bases. This CDR3 is CASTELGRSLNTGELFF. DNA of the CDR3: TGTGCCAGCACCGAGTTGGGGCGGAGCCTCAACACCGGGGAGCTGTTTTTT.

At least ten counts were recorded for this clonotype. The rearrangement links TRBV14 to TRBJ2-1, with 12 bases lining up with TRBD2. V lost 3 bases and J lost 6; bases outside the gene matches: 9. This CDR3 region has 17 residues. Germline values: CDR1 SGHDN, CDR2 FVKESK. This CDR3 reads CASSQLAGGLRRNEQFF. The CDR3 DNA follows: TGTGCCAGCAGCCAGCTAGCGGGGGGGCTTCGTCGCAATGAGCAGTTCTTC.

V usage is TRBV4-1 and J usage is TRBJ1-4, with D perhaps TRBD1 (5 bases). V dropped 0 bases and J dropped 5 bases, with 7 bases sitting between them. Looked up from germline, CDR1 is MGHRA and CDR2 is YSYEKL. The CDR3 runs 14 residues. The CDR3 sequence is CASSQDGGNEKLFF. CDR3 DNA: TGCGCCAGCAGCCAAGACGGGGGGAATGAAAAACTGTTTTTT.

The chain recombines TRBV7-9 with TRBJ1-1; no definite D call. V was clipped by 1 base and J by 5 bases, with 14 bases between them. The CDR3 runs 15 residues. CDR1 is SEHNR and CDR2 is FQNEAQ in the germline V gene (reference sequence). The CDR3 DNA reads TGTGCCAGCAGCTTAGGTGGTAGTCGAAGGACTGAAGCTTTCTTT. Protein sequence: CASSLGGSRRTEAFF.

This clonotype showed up many times. V is TRBV7-9 and J is TRBJ2-5; no firm D call. Germline lookup yields CDR1 SEHNR and CDR2 FQNEAQ (reference sequence). Trimming stripped 5 bases from V and 2 bases from J, with 15 bases between. The CDR3 length is 15 residues. In DNA, the CDR3 is TGTGCCAGCAGCCGTCCATTAGCACGACAAGAGACCCAGTACTTC. It codes for CASSRPLARQETQYF.

V usage is TRBV7-9 and J usage is TRBJ1-1, with D perhaps matching TRBD1 (6 bases). V dropped 1 base and J dropped 3 bases, with 18 bases sitting between them. The CDR3 is 17 amino acids. Germline CDR1 is SEHNR and CDR2 is FQNEAQ (reference sequence). DNA for the CDR3: TGTGCCAGCAGCTTAGGGTCGGGGGGCAACGGAGACACTGAAGCTTTCTTT. This encodes CASSLGSGGNGDTEAFF.

The chain links TRBV5-1 to TRBJ2-2, with 9 bases identical to TRBD2. Losses at the gene ends were 0 bases for V and 4 bases for J; bases not matched to a gene: 7. CDR1 and CDR2 (germline): SGHRS, YFSETQ. This CDR3 is built from 17 residues. CDR3 bases: TGCGCCAGCAGCTTGGCCCGGACTAGCGTAGGCACCGGGGAGCTGTTTTTT. It yields the protein CASSLARTSVGTGELFF.

The chain uses TRBV15 and TRBJ2-3, with D unclear. Germline CDR1 LNHNV, CDR2 YYDKDF (reference sequence). The CDR3 consists of 12 residues. V was pared by 1 base and J by 4 bases, with 3 bases between. This CDR3 reads CATSRGPDTQYF. The CDR3 DNA is TGTGCCACCAGCAGAGGGCCAGATACGCAGTATTTT.

This clonotype was counted only a few times. The chain recombines TRBV7-9 with TRBJ1-3, with D possibly matching TRBD1 (6 bases). V lost 5 bases to trimming and J lost 0 bases, with 14 bases between them. This CDR3 contains 16 residues. Germline V gene sequence: CDR1 SEHNR, CDR2 FQNEAQ (reference sequence). CDR3 in DNA: TGTGCCAGCAGCCCCCTTGGACAGAGCTCTGGAAACACCATATATTTT. Translated, it gives CASSPLGQSSGNTIYF.

The rearrangement links TRBV28 to TRBJ2-5; 13 nucleotides line up with TRBD2. This CDR3 has 16 amino acids. From germline, CDR1 is MDHEN and CDR2 SYDVKM. Unmatched junction bases numbered 10, after V lost 7 bases and J lost 5 bases. DNA of the CDR3: TGTGCCAGCACCGTGGGACTAGCGGGAACCCGGGAGACCCAGTACTTC. Amino acids: CASTVGLAGTRETQYF.

At least ten counts were recorded for this clonotype. The rearrangement uses TRBV12-3 or TRBV12-4 and TRBJ1-2, with TRBD1 identical over 7 bases. The V and J ends lost 8 bases and 7 bases, in that order; junction bases with no gene match: 7. The CDR3 is 12 amino acids. Here the CDR3 reads CASAEGGTGYTF. For the CDR3, the DNA is TGTGCCAGCGCGGAAGGGGGCACTGGCTACACCTTC.

This chain connects TRBV6-6 to TRBJ2-5, with D unresolved. This CDR3 spans 13 amino acids. Germline-derived CDR1 and CDR2 are MNHNY and SVGAGI (reference sequence). Trimming cost V 2 bases and J 2 bases, with 6 bases left between them. The CDR3 reads CASSYQRQETQYF. The CDR3 DNA reads as TGTGCCAGCAGTTACCAGCGACAAGAGACCCAGTACTTC.

This clonotype was detected ten times or more. The J gene is TRBJ1-2, the V gene TRBV6-6; tentative D call: TRBD1 (5 bases). CDR1 and CDR2 from the germline V gene are MNHNY and SVGAGI (reference sequence). V shed 4 bases and J shed 4 bases, with 7 bases lying between them. The CDR3 extends over 12 amino acids. CDR3 bases: TGTGCCAGCAGTTTAGACAGCTATGGCTACACCTTC. It specifies CASSLDSYGYTF.

This clonotype appeared a few times. The chain couples TRBV7-9 to TRBJ2-5; maybe TRBD2 (5 bases). CDR1 and CDR2 from the germline V gene are SEHNR and FQNEAQ (reference sequence). The CDR3 contains 16 residues. The V gene lost 5 bases and the J gene lost 2 bases, with 18 bases spanning the gap. In DNA, the CDR3 is TGTGCCAGCAGCGAGGATTCGAGGGCCGAACAAGAGACCCAGTACTTC. Encoded protein: CASSEDSRAEQETQYF.

V gene TRBV5-1 combines with J gene TRBJ2-3; D gene unclear. CDR1 SGHRS and CDR2 YFSETQ come from the germline V gene. The CDR3 is 12 residues long. Trimming shortened V by 2 bases and J by 8 bases, and 9 bases separated the two germline ends. The DNA of the CDR3 is TGCGCCAGCAGCTTAATAGACGGTACGCAGTATTTT. It translates to CASSLIDGTQYF.

This clonotype appeared many times. The chain combines TRBV20-1 with TRBJ1-2, with D perhaps matching TRBD1 (5 bases). The CDR3 consists of 14 residues. The germline gives CDR1 DFQATT, CDR2 SNEGSKA (reference sequence). The V end lost 0 bases, the J end lost 0 bases, and 8 bases lay between the germline ends. The CDR3 DNA reads as TGCAGTGCTAGAGATCGCAGGGCTAACTATGGCTACACCTTC. Residues: CSARDRRANYGYTF.

This clonotype was observed many times. The chain carries TRBV7-3 and TRBJ1-4; a weak D match, TRBD1 (6 bases). The CDR3 has 16 residues. V lost 5 bases and J lost 0, with 13 bases in between. Germline V gene lookup returns CDR1 SGHTA and CDR2 FQGTGA. The CDR3 region has the DNA TGTGCCAGCAGCGGGACGGACAGACCAACTAATGAAAAACTGTTTTTT. It codes for CASSGTDRPTNEKLFF.